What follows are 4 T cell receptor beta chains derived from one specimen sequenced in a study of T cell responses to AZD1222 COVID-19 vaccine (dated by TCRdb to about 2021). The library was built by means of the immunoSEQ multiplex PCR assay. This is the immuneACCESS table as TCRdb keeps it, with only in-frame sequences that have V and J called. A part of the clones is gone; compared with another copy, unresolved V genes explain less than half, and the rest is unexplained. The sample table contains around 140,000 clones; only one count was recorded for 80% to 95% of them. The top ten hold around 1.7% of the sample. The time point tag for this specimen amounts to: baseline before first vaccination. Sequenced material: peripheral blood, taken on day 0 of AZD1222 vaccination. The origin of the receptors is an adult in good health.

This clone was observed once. For the CDR3, the DNA is TGCGCCAGCAGGAAGACGGGCACTAATGAAAAACTGTTTTTT. Its translation is CASRKTGTNEKLFF. J is TRBJ1-4 and V is TRBV5-1; D is unresolved. Germline V gives CDR1 SGHRS, CDR2 YFSETQ. V shed 5 bases and J shed 2 bases, with 10 bases lying between them. The CDR3 runs 14 residues.

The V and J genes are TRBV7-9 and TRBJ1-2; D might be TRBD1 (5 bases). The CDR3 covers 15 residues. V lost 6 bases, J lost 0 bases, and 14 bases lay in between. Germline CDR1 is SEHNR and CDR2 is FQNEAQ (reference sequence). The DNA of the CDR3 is TGTGCCAGCAGTGTAGGGGAGGCCGCTAACTATGGCTACACCTTC. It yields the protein CASSVGEAANYGYTF.

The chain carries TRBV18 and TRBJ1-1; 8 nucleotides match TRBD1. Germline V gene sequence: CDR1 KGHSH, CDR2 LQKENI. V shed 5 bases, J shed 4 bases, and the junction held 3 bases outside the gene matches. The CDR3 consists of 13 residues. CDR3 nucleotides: TGTGCCAGCTCAAAAGACAGGGGCACTGAAGCTTTCTTT. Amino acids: CASSKDRGTEAFF.

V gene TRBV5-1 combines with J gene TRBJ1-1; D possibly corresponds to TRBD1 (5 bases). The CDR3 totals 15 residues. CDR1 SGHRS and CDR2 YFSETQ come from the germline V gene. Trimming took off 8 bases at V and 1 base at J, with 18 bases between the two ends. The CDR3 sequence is CASRLAYRRNTEAFF. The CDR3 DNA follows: TGCGCCAGTCGGCTGGCCTACAGGCGGAACACTGAAGCTTTCTTT.